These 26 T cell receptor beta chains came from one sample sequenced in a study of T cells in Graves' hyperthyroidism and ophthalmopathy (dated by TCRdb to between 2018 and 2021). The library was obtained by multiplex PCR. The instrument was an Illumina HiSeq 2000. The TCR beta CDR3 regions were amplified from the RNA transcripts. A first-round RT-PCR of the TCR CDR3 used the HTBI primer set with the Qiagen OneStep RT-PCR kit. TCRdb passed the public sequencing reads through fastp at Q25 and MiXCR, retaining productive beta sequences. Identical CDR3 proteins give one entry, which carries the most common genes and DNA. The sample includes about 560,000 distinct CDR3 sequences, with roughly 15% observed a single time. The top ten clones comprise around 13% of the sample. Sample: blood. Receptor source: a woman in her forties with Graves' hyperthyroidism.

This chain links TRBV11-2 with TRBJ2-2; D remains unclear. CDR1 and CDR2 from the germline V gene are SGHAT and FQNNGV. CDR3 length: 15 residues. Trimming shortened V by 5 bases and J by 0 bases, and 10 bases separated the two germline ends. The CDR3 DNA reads TGTGCCAGCAGCCCATCTTTGCCGAACACCGGGGAGCTGTTTTTT. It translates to CASSPSLPNTGELFF.

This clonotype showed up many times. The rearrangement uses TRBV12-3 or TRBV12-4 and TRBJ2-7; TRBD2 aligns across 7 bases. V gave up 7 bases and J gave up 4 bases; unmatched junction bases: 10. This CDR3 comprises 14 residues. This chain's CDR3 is CASTPEGGPYEQYF. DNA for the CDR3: TGTGCCAGCACTCCCGAGGGAGGGCCATACGAGCAGTACTTC.

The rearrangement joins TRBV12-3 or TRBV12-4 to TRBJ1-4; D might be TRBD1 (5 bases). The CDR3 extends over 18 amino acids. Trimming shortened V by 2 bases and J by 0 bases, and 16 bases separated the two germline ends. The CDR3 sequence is CASSLFTGGFATNEKLFF. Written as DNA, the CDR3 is TGTGCCAGCAGTTTATTTACGGGGGGGTTTGCAACTAATGAAAAACTGTTTTTT.

Here the CDR3 DNA reads TGTGCCAGCAGCGTAGACCGTTCTAACTATGGCTACACCTTC. This translates into CASSVDRSNYGYTF. This chain joins TRBV9 and TRBJ1-2; no firm D call. V was pared by 0 bases and J by 0 bases, with 6 bases between. There are 14 residues in the CDR3. The V gene's germline CDR1 is SGDLS and CDR2 YYNGEE.

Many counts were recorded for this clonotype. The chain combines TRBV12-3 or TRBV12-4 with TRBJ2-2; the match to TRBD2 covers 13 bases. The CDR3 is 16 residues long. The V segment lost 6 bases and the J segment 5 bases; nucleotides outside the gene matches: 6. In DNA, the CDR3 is TGTGCCAGCAGCCAAGGACTAGCGGGAGAGACCGGGGAGCTGTTTTTT. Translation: CASSQGLAGETGELFF.

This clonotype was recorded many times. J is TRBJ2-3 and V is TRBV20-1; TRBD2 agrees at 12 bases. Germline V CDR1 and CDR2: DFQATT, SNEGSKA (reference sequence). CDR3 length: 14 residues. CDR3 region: CSQRTSGNTDTQYF. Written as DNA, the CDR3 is TGCAGCCAAAGGACTAGCGGGAACACAGATACGCAGTATTTT.

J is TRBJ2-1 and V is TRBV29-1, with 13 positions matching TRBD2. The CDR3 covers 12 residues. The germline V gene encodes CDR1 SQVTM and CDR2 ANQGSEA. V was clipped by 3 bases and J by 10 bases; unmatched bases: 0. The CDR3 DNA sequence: TGCAGCGTTGAGGGACTAGCGGGAGAGCAGTTCTTC. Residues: CSVEGLAGEQFF.

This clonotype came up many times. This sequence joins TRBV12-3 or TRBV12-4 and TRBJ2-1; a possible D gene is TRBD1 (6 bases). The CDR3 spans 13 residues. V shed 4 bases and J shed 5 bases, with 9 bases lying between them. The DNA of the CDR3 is TGTGCCAGCAGTTCCGGACAGCACAATGAGCAGTTCTTC. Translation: CASSSGQHNEQFF.

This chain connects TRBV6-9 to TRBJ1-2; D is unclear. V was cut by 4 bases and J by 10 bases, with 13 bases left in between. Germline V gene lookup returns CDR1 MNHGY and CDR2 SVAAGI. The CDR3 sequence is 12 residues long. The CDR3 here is CASSFNREAYTF. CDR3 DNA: TGTGCCAGCAGTTTTAACAGAGAGGCCTACACCTTC.

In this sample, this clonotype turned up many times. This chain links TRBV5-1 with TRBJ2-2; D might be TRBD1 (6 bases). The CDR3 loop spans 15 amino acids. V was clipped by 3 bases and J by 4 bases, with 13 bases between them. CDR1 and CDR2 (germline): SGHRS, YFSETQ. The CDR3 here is CASSSTTGSTGELFF. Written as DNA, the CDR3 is TGCGCCAGCAGCTCCACAACAGGGAGCACCGGGGAGCTGTTTTTT.

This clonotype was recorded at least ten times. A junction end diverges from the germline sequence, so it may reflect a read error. Written as DNA, the CDR3 is TGTGCCAGCAGGGAAGACGGGACAGGCAACTATGGCTACACCTTC. This encodes CASREDGTGNYGYTF. V gene TRBV2 combines with J gene TRBJ1-2, with TRBD1 matching 8 bases. CDR3 length: 15 residues. Germline V lookup: CDR1 SNHLY, CDR2 FYNNEI.

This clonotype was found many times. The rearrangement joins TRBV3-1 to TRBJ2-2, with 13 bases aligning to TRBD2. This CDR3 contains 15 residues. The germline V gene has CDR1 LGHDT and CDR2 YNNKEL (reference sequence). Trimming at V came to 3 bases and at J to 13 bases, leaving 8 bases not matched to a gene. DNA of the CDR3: TGTGCCAGCAGCCAGGGGACTAGCGGGAACCGCGGGCTGTTTTTT. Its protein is CASSQGTSGNRGLFF.

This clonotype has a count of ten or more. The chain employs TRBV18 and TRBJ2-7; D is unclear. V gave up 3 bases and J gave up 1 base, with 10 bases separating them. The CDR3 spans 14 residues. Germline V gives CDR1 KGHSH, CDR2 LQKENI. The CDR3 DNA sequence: TGTGCCAGCTCACCGGACCTGGGGTCCTACGAGCAGTACTTC. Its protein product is CASSPDLGSYEQYF.

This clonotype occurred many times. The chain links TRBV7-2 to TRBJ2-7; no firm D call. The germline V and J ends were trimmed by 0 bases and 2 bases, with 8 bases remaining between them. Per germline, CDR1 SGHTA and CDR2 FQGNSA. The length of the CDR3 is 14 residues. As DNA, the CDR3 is TGTGCCAGCAGCTTAGCGCCCCCCACCTACGAGCAGTACTTC. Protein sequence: CASSLAPPTYEQYF.

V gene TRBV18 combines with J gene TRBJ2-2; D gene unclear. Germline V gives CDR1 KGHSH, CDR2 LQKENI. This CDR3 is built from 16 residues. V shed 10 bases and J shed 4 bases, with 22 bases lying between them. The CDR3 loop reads CAIGPLMLEGTGELFF. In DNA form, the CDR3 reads TGTGCCATCGGGCCCCTAATGTTAGAAGGCACCGGGGAGCTGTTTTTT.

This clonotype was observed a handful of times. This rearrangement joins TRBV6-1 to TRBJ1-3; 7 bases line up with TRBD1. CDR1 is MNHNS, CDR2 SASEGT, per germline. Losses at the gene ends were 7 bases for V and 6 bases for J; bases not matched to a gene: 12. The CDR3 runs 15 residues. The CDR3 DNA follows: TGTGCCAGCACCCGAACCGGGACAGAGTTAAACACCATATATTTT. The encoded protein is CASTRTGTELNTIYF.

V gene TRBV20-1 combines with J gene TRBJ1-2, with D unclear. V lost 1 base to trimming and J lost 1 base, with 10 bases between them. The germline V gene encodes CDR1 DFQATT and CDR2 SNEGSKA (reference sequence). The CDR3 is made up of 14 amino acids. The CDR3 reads CSARAVSGNYGYTF. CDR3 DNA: TGCAGTGCTAGAGCTGTGAGCGGTAACTATGGCTACACCTTC.

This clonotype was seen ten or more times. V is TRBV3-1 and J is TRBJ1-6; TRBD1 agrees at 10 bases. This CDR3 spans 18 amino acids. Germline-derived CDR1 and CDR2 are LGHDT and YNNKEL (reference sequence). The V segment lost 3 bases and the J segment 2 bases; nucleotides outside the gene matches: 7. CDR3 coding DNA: TGTGCCAGCAGCCAGACAGGGGGCTCTGGCCCCTATAATTCACCCCTCCACTTT. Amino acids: CASSQTGGSGPYNSPLHF.

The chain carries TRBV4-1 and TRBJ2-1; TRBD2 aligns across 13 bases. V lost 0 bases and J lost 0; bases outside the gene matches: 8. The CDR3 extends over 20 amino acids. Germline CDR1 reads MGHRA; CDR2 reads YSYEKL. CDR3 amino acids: CASSQDPGTSGAGSYNEQFF. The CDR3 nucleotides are TGCGCCAGCAGCCAAGATCCAGGGACTAGCGGGGCGGGCTCCTACAATGAGCAGTTCTTC.

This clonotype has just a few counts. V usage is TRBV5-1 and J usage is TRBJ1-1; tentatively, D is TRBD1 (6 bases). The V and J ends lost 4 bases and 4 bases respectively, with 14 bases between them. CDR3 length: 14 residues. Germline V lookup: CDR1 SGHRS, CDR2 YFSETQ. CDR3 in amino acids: CASSVTGVGTEAFF. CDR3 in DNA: TGCGCCAGCAGCGTGACAGGTGTTGGCACTGAAGCTTTCTTT.

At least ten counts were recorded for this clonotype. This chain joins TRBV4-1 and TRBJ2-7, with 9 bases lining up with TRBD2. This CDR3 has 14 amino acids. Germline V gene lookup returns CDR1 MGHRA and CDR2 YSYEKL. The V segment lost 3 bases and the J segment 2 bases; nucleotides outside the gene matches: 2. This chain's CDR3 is CASSQTSGPYEQYF. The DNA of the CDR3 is TGCGCCAGCAGCCAGACTAGCGGCCCCTACGAGCAGTACTTC.

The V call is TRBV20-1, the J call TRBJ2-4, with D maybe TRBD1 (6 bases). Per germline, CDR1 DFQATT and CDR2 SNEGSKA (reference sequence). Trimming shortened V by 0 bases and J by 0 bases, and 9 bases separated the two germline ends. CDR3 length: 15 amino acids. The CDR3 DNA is TGCAGTGCTAGAGACGGCAGGGGAGCCAAAAACATTCAGTACTTC. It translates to CSARDGRGAKNIQYF.

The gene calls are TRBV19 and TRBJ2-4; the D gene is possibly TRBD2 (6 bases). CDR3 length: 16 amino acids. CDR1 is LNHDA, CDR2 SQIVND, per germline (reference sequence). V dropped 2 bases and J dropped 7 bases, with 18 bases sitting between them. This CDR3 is CASSIYVGSEWNIQYF. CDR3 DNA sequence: TGTGCCAGTAGTATATACGTCGGGAGTGAGTGGAACATTCAGTACTTC.

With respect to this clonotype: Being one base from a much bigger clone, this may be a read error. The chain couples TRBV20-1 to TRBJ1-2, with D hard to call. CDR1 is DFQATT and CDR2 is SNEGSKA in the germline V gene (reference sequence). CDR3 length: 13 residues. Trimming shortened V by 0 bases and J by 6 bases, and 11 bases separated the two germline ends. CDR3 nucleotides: TGCAGTGCTAGAGATCAGGATGTGAATGGCTACACCTTC. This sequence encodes CSARDQDVNGYTF.

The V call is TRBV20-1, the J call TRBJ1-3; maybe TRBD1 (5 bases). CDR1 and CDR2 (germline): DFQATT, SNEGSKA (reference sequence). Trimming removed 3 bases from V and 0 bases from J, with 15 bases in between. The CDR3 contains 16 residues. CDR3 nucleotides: TGCAGTGCTAGCACTCCTGGGGCAAACTCTGGAAACACCATATATTTT. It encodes CSASTPGANSGNTIYF.

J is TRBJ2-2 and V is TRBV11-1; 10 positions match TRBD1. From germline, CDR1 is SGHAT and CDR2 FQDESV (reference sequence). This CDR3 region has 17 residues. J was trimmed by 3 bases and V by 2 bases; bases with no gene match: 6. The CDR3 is CASSLLPGTGDTGELFF. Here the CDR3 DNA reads TGTGCCAGCAGCTTACTTCCCGGGACAGGGGACACCGGGGAGCTGTTTTTT.